A single sample is the source of the 18 T cell receptor beta chains below, sequenced in a study of blood T cell repertoires in COVID-19. TCRdb's copy holds only in-frame clones and misses some; the assay was immunoSEQ multiplex PCR. The sample has more than 150,000 clones, more than 80% seen once. Sequencing was performed on peripheral blood. The receptors here all came from a human donor in a cohort sampled during active COVID-19.

This clone was observed a single time. V gene TRBV7-6 combines with J gene TRBJ2-2; perhaps TRBD1 as D (6 bases). CDR1 and CDR2 (germline): SGHVS, FNYEAQ. V was pared by 5 bases and J by 4 bases, with 17 bases between. This CDR3 region has 16 residues. The chain's CDR3 is CASSIGLRGGTGELFF. In DNA form, the CDR3 reads TGTGCCAGCAGCATCGGACTCAGGGGTGGCACCGGGGAGCTGTTTTTT. Using reference TRBV7-6 and TRBJ2-2 for the parts outside the CDR3, the full variable domain is GAGVSQSPRYKVTKRGQDVALRCDPISGHVSLYWYRQALGQGPEFLTYFNYEAQQDKSGLPNDRFSAERPEGSISTLTIQRTEQRDSAMYRCASSIGLRGGTGELFFGEGSRLTVL.

This clone turned up a few times. V is TRBV6-5 and J is TRBJ2-7; 7 bases are shared with TRBD2. The CDR3 has 13 amino acids. The germline V gene has CDR1 MNHEY and CDR2 SVGAGI. Unmatched junction bases numbered 8, after V lost 8 bases and J lost 4 bases. The DNA of the CDR3 is TGTGCCAGCTCGCAGGGCGGGAGTTACGAGCAGTACTTC. It specifies CASSQGGSYEQYF.

The chain has TRBV15 and TRBJ2-7; 7 bases fit TRBD2. V dropped 5 bases and J dropped 2; count of bases not matched to a gene: 6. The germline V gene has CDR1 LNHNV and CDR2 YYDKDF (reference sequence). The CDR3 has 14 residues. The CDR3: CATSQAGDTYEQYF. CDR3 nucleotide sequence: TGTGCCACCAGCCAGGCGGGGGATACCTACGAGCAGTACTTC. The whole variable domain, filled in from reference TRBV15 and TRBJ2-7, reads DAMVIQNPRYQVTQFGKPVTLSCSQTLNHNVMYWYQQKSSQAPKLLFHYYDKDFNNEADTPDNFQSRRPNTSFCFLDIRSPGLGDTAMYLCATSQAGDTYEQYFGPGTRLTVT.

V is TRBV4-1 and J is TRBJ1-6; no reliable D call. The CDR3 is 16 residues long. V was cut by 0 bases and J by 4 bases, with 10 bases left in between. CDR1 and CDR2 from the germline V gene are MGHRA and YSYEKL. In DNA form, the CDR3 reads TGCGCCAGCAGCCAAGATGGAGGGCAGTATAATTCACCCCTCCACTTT. Its protein is CASSQDGGQYNSPLHF.

The V gene is TRBV19, the J gene TRBJ2-1, with TRBD2 matching 13 bases. Per the germline V gene, CDR1 is LNHDA and CDR2 is SQIVND (reference sequence). Germline trimming cut 7 bases from V and 7 bases from J; bases unmatched to any gene: 10. This CDR3 spans 16 amino acids. For the CDR3, the DNA is TGTGCCAGTACCGACCGACCGGGACTAGCGGGGAATGAGCAGTTCTTC. Translated: CASTDRPGLAGNEQFF. Filled out from reference TRBV19 and TRBJ2-1, the complete variable domain reads DGGITQSPKYLFRKEGQNVTLSCEQNLNHDAMYWYRQDPGQGLRLIYYSQIVNDFQKGDIAEGYSVSREKKESFPLTVTSAQKNPTAFYLCASTDRPGLAGNEQFFGPGTRLTVL.

J is TRBJ2-7 and V is TRBV29-1; 9 bases are a match to TRBD1. Per germline, CDR1 SQVTM and CDR2 ANQGSEA. V trimming: 6 bases; J trimming: 4 bases; junction bases outside the gene matches: 7. The CDR3 covers 13 residues. CDR3 in DNA: TGCAGCGTGGGGACAGGGTTAGGGTACGAGCAGTACTTC. Translating it yields CSVGTGLGYEQYF.

The gene calls are TRBV13 and TRBJ1-6, with D perhaps TRBD1 (6 bases). Per the germline V gene, CDR1 is PRHDT and CDR2 is FYEKMQ (reference sequence). This CDR3 is 13 amino acids long. Trimming stripped 4 bases from V and 10 bases from J, with 11 bases between. The CDR3 sequence is CASSSSGVSPLHF. The DNA for the CDR3 is TGTGCCAGCAGCTCCTCAGGGGTCTCACCCCTCCACTTT.

The V gene is TRBV12-3 or TRBV12-4, the J gene TRBJ1-2; D remains ambiguous. CDR3 length: 13 residues. The V end was cut by 2 bases, the J end by 6 bases, with 10 bases between. As DNA, the CDR3 is TGTGCCAGCAGTTTAAGGCGGGAAGATGGCTACACCTTC. Translated: CASSLRREDGYTF.

The V and J genes are TRBV5-1 and TRBJ2-3, with a weak D call TRBD1 (5 bases). Trimming cost V 4 bases and J 2 bases, with 17 bases left between them. CDR1 is SGHRS, CDR2 YFSETQ, per germline. The CDR3 sequence is 16 residues long. The CDR3 region is CASSNSRDSVTDTQYF. The DNA for the CDR3 is TGCGCCAGCAGCAACAGCAGGGATTCCGTCACAGATACGCAGTATTTT.

The gene calls are TRBV30 and TRBJ2-2; D not resolved. Germline CDR1 is GTSNPN and CDR2 is SVGIG (reference sequence). The CDR3 length is 15 residues. V lost 3 bases, J lost 2 bases, and 13 bases lay in between. CDR3 region: CAWSPLYRNTGELFF. The DNA for the CDR3 is TGTGCCTGGAGCCCCTTGTACAGAAACACCGGGGAGCTGTTTTTT.

The J gene is TRBJ2-5, the V gene TRBV6-1; 11 positions agree with TRBD2. V trimming: 4 bases; J trimming: 5 bases; junction bases outside the gene matches: 9. The CDR3 loop spans 16 amino acids. CDR1 MNHNS and CDR2 SASEGT come from the germline V gene. This CDR3 is CASSALSGGAGETQYF. DNA for the CDR3: TGTGCCAGCAGTGCGCTTAGCGGGGGGGCTGGGGAGACCCAGTACTTC.

This clone was recorded once. This chain connects TRBV3-1 (or the pseudogene TRBV3-2) to TRBJ2-7, with D possibly matching TRBD1 (6 bases). The CDR3 loop spans 13 amino acids. CDR1 and CDR2 (germline): LGHDT, YNNKEL (reference sequence). Trimming removed 5 bases from V and 7 bases from J, with 15 bases in between. CDR3 region: CASSKGLQGEQYF. In nucleotides, the CDR3 is TGTGCCAGCAGCAAGGGGTTACAGGGAGAGCAGTACTTC.

This clone has a handful of counts. The chain recombines TRBV7-3 with TRBJ2-1; no clear D. The length of the CDR3 is 12 residues. The germline gives CDR1 SGHTA, CDR2 FQGTGA. V lost 0 bases, J lost 8 bases, and 5 bases lay in between. The CDR3, as DNA: TGTGCCAGCAGCTTAACGGCCGATGAGCAGTTCTTC. Its protein is CASSLTADEQFF. The full variable domain, in which reference TRBV7-3 and TRBJ2-1 provide the parts outside the CDR3, is GAGVSQTPSNKVTEKGKYVELRCDPISGHTALYWYRQSLGQGPEFLIYFQGTGAADDSGLPNDRFFAVRPEGSVSTLKIQRTERGDSAVYLCASSLTADEQFFGPGTRLTVL.

The genes are TRBV12-3 or TRBV12-4 and TRBJ2-1; D may be TRBD2 (6 bases). This CDR3 is built from 11 residues. With 5 bases removed from V and 10 bases from J, the gap between germline ends came to 9 bases. The CDR3 spells CASSNSGEQFF. The CDR3 DNA reads TGTGCCAGCAGTAATAGCGGAGAGCAGTTCTTC.

V and J are TRBV27 and TRBJ2-5, with a tentative D call TRBD1 (5 bases). Germline-derived CDR1 and CDR2 are MNHEY and SMNVEV (reference sequence). The ends were cut back, 5 bases at V and 5 bases at J, with 21 bases in the middle. The CDR3 runs 16 residues. The CDR3: CASSRPPGIKGETQYF. The CDR3 coding sequence is TGTGCCAGCAGTCGTCCCCCGGGCATAAAGGGGGAGACCCAGTACTTC.

The genes are TRBV7-9 and TRBJ1-4, with 7 nucleotides matching TRBD1. The CDR3 contains 15 residues. J was trimmed by 7 bases and V by 5 bases; bases with no gene match: 10. In germline, CDR1 is SEHNR, CDR2 FQNEAQ (reference sequence). The DNA for the CDR3 is TGTGCCAGCAGCAACGGGCCAGGGGGGAGTGAAAAACTGTTTTTT. Protein sequence: CASSNGPGGSEKLFF.

The chain combines TRBV7-2 with TRBJ2-3; 8 nucleotides match TRBD2. V gave up 5 bases and J gave up 5 bases; unmatched junction bases: 9. CDR1 is SGHTA, CDR2 FQGNSA, per germline. The CDR3 has 15 amino acids. Written as DNA, the CDR3 is TGTGCCAGCAGCGAGAACGGGGGGGCCGGAGATACGCAGTATTTT. Translating it yields CASSENGGAGDTQYF.

This rearrangement joins TRBV27 to TRBJ2-1, with 9 nucleotides matching TRBD1. V lost 2 bases and J lost 6; bases outside the gene matches: 5. CDR1 and CDR2 from the germline V gene are MNHEY and SMNVEV (reference sequence). The length of the CDR3 is 15 residues. In DNA form, the CDR3 reads TGTGCCAGCAGTTTAGGGACAGGGCTCACCAATGAGCAGTTCTTC. Its protein is CASSLGTGLTNEQFF.